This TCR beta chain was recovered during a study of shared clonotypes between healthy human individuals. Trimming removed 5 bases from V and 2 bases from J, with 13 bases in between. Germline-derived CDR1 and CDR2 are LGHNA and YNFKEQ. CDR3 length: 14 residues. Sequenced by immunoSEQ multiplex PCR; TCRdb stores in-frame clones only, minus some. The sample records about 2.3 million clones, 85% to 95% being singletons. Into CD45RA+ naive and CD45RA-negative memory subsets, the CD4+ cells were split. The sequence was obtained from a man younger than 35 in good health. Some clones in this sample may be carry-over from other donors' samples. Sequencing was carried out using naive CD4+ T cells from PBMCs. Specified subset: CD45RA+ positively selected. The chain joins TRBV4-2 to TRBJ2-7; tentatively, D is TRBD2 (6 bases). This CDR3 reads CASSFFRETYEQYF. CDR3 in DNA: TGTGCCAGCAGCTTCTTCCGGGAGACCTACGAGCAGTACTTC.